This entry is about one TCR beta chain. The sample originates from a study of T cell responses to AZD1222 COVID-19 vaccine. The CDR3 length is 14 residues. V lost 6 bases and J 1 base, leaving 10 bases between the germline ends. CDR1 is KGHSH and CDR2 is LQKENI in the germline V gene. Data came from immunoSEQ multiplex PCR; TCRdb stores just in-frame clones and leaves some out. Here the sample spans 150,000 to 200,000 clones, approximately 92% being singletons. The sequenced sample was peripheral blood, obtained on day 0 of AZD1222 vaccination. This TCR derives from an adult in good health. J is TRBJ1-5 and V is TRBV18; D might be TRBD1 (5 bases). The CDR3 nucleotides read TGTGCCAGCTCTCTCGACAGAAGCAATCAGCCCCAGCATTTT. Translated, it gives CASSLDRSNQPQHF.